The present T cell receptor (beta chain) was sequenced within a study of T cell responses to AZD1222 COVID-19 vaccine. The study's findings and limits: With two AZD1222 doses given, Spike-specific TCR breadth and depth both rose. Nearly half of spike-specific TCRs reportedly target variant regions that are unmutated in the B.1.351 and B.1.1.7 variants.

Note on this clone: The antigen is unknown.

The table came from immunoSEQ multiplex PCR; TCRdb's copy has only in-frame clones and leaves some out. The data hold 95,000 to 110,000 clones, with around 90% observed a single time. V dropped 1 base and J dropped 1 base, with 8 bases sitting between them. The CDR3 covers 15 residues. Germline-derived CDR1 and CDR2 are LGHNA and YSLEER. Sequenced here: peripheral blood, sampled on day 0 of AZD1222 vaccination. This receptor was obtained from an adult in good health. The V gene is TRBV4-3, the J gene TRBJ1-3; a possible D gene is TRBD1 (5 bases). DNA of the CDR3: TGCGCCAGCAGCCAAGGGGGCAGTTCTGGAAACACCATATATTTT. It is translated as CASSQGGSSGNTIYF.